Presented here are 3 T cell receptor beta chains from one specimen sequenced in a study of blood T cells in healthy people across ages. Next came a second PCR, run for about 7 to 11 cycles, which used a sample-barcoded 5' primer along with a J-beta primer mix. Using its own MiXCR run on the 5' RACE reads, TCRdb lists one record per CDR3 protein. The sample has about 730,000 distinct CDR3 sequences, roughly 44% seen once. Sequencing used blood. The receptors were gathered from a woman in her sixties or seventies in good health.

This clonotype was seen many times. This chain joins TRBV18 and TRBJ1-2; 7 positions match TRBD1. V lost 3 bases and J lost 3; bases outside the gene matches: 13. The CDR3 consists of 17 residues. Germline V gives CDR1 KGHSH, CDR2 LQKENI. CDR3 coding DNA: TGTGCCAGCTCACCGGGACAGCCCCAGCGTTCTTACTATGGCTACACCTTC. Its protein is CASSPGQPQRSYYGYTF.

This clonotype was observed a handful of times. This may come from a read error, since a much larger clone is one base off. The chain combines TRBV3-1 with TRBJ1-2; 9 bases agree with TRBD1. Germline assignment: CDR1 LGHDT and CDR2 YNNKEL (reference sequence). V dropped 4 bases and J dropped 5; count of bases not matched to a gene: 5. This CDR3 is built from 14 residues. The CDR3 nucleotides are TGTGCCAGCAGCCCACCTGGGACAGGGTATGGCTACACCTTC. Translated: CASSPPGTGYGYTF. The whole variable domain, filled in from reference TRBV3-1 and TRBJ1-2, reads DTAVSQTPKYLVTQMGNDKSIKCEQNLGHDTMYWYKQDSKKFLKIMFSYNNKELIINETVPNRFSPKSPDKAHLNLHINSLELGDSAVYFCASSPPGTGYGYTFGSGTRLTVV.

The V gene is TRBV7-2, the J gene TRBJ2-3; a weak D match, TRBD1 (5 bases). V lost 5 bases, J lost 6 bases, and 15 bases lay in between. CDR1 is SGHTA and CDR2 is FQGNSA in the germline V gene. The CDR3 sequence is 14 residues long. Here the CDR3 DNA reads TGTGCCAGCAGCCTATTGGGGCCTATGGATACGCAGTATTTT. Translating it yields CASSLLGPMDTQYF.